These 25 T cell receptor beta chains came from one sample sequenced in a study of blood T cell repertoires in COVID-19. Clones were read by immunoSEQ multiplex PCR, and TCRdb kept only the in-frame ones, dropping some. The sample lists under 350,000 clones, about nine tenths occurring once. The sequenced sample consisted of PBMCs or T cells enriched from blood (not recorded which). Source of these receptors: a woman between 55 and 75 years old who had recovered from COVID-19.

The chain carries TRBV7-9 and TRBJ2-7; D may be TRBD2 (6 bases). The CDR3 runs to 16 residues. Germline values: CDR1 SEHNR, CDR2 FQNEAQ (reference sequence). The V end was cut by 5 bases, the J end by 4 bases, with 21 bases between. The CDR3 DNA sequence: TGTGCCAGCAGCCCCAAGGGCGGGAAGTTCAGTTACGAGCAGTACTTC. It codes for CASSPKGGKFSYEQYF.

This clone has only a few counts. A far larger clone lies a single base away; this is likely a read error. Other nucleotide sequences in the sample specify the same CDR3. The rearrangement joins TRBV7-3 to TRBJ1-1; D is possibly TRBD1 (5 bases). V lost 4 bases and J lost 1, with 7 bases in between. The germline V gene has CDR1 SGHTA and CDR2 FQGTGA. The CDR3 runs to 13 residues. CDR3 sequence: CASSSQGNTEAFF. The CDR3 nucleotides are TGTGCCAGCAGCTCTCAGGGGAACACTGAAGCTTTCTTT.

This clone was seen ten or more times. The J gene is TRBJ1-1, the V gene TRBV5-1; D unresolved. This CDR3 comprises 15 residues. V lost 0 bases, J lost 5 bases, and 14 bases lay in between. Per the germline V gene, CDR1 is SGHRS and CDR2 is YFSETQ. The CDR3 nucleotides read TGCGCCAGCAGCTTGGCCGAGGGCAGCGGGACTGAAGCTTTCTTT. Its translation is CASSLAEGSGTEAFF.

The V gene is TRBV16, the J gene TRBJ2-5; D call uncertain. Germline CDR1 KGHSY, CDR2 FQNENV. Trimming shortened V by 8 bases and J by 5 bases, and 9 bases separated the two germline ends. The CDR3 runs 11 residues. The CDR3 DNA sequence: TGTGCCAGCGCTAGACGGGAGACCCAGTACTTC. It specifies CASARRETQYF.

The chain employs TRBV6-4 and TRBJ1-6, with a tentative D call TRBD1 (6 bases). The V and J ends lost 5 bases and 7 bases respectively, with 12 bases between them. The CDR3 consists of 14 residues. Germline CDR1 MRHNA, CDR2 SNTAGT. CDR3: CASSPGHPNSPLHF. The CDR3 region has the DNA TGTGCCAGCAGTCCGGGACACCCCAATTCACCCCTCCACTTT.

This rearrangement joins TRBV28 to TRBJ1-5; 8 bases match TRBD1. CDR1 is MDHEN, CDR2 SYDVKM, per germline. This CDR3 comprises 17 residues. V lost 8 bases and J lost 1; bases outside the gene matches: 13. The CDR3 bases are TGTGCCAGCCACCGCCGACAGGGGCGCTTAAGCAATCAGCCCCAGCATTTT. Amino acid sequence: CASHRRQGRLSNQPQHF.

The chain carries TRBV11-3 and TRBJ2-7, with 9 bases identical to TRBD2. Trimming took 5 bases from V and 0 from J; bases not matched to a gene: 8. Per the germline V gene, CDR1 is SGHNT and CDR2 is YENEEA. CDR3 size: 16 residues. CDR3 protein: CASSPLTSGYSYEQYF. The DNA of the CDR3 is TGTGCCAGCAGCCCCCTGACTAGCGGATACTCCTACGAGCAGTACTTC.

The chain couples TRBV28 to TRBJ1-1; D gene uncertain. The germline V gene has CDR1 MDHEN and CDR2 SYDVKM. The CDR3 sequence is 13 residues long. Trimming shortened V by 4 bases and J by 6 bases, and 12 bases separated the two germline ends. The CDR3 spells CASSSPSRAEAFF. The CDR3 DNA reads as TGTGCCAGCAGTTCTCCCTCGAGGGCTGAAGCTTTCTTT.

The chain uses TRBV7-3 and TRBJ1-6, with 7 bases fitting TRBD1. In germline, CDR1 is SGHTA, CDR2 FQGTGA. The J segment lost 8 bases and the V segment lost 0 bases, leaving 1 base of the junction unmatched. The CDR3 is 14 amino acids. The CDR3 spells CASSLTGGDSPLHF. In DNA form, the CDR3 reads TGTGCCAGCAGCTTAACAGGGGGCGATTCACCCCTCCACTTT.

V is TRBV10-1 and J is TRBJ1-1; D is uncertain. Looked up from germline, CDR1 is WNHNN and CDR2 is SYGVQD (reference sequence). The CDR3 length is 14 residues. Trimming took 3 bases from V and 0 from J, leaving 8 bases between them. In DNA, the CDR3 is TGCGCCAGCAGTGATCCGGGATTGAACACTGAAGCTTTCTTT. As protein: CASSDPGLNTEAFF.

The chain uses TRBV6-5 and TRBJ2-5; 7 bases are shared with TRBD2. V shed 6 bases, J shed 1 base, and the junction held 5 bases outside the gene matches. This CDR3 has 14 amino acids. Germline V CDR1 and CDR2: MNHEY, SVGAGI. CDR3: CASRGGAAQETQYF. The CDR3 nucleotides read TGTGCCAGCAGGGGAGGGGCGGCCCAAGAGACCCAGTACTTC.

The chain links TRBV7-9 to TRBJ2-1, with 12 positions matching TRBD2. The CDR3 spans 16 residues. Germline assignment: CDR1 SEHNR and CDR2 FQNEAQ (reference sequence). V was pared by 0 bases and J by 8 bases, with 5 bases of the junction left unmatched. CDR3 in amino acids: CASSLALAGGPYEQFF. In nucleotides, the CDR3 is TGTGCCAGCAGCTTAGCGCTAGCGGGGGGGCCATATGAGCAGTTCTTC.

The V and J genes are TRBV5-1 and TRBJ2-3; TRBD2 aligns across 13 bases. CDR3 length equals 17 residues. Germline V gene lookup returns CDR1 SGHRS and CDR2 YFSETQ. V lost 0 bases and J lost 3; bases outside the gene matches: 4. The CDR3 DNA reads as TGCGCCAGCAGCTTGGGACTAGCGGGAGGAGGGACAGATACGCAGTATTTT. Translation: CASSLGLAGGGTDTQYF.

V is TRBV10-3 and J is TRBJ2-7; unclear D gene. There are 15 residues in the CDR3. V dropped 2 bases and J dropped 0 bases, with 11 bases sitting between them. Germline V gives CDR1 ENHRY, CDR2 SYGVKD. The CDR3: CAISENTVFSYEQYF. In DNA, the CDR3 is TGTGCCATCAGTGAGAACACAGTCTTCTCCTACGAGCAGTACTTC.

The V gene is TRBV4-1, the J gene TRBJ1-1; D gene unclear. The CDR3 length is 14 residues. The ends were cut back, 2 bases at V and 7 bases at J, with 14 bases in the middle. Germline V lookup: CDR1 MGHRA, CDR2 YSYEKL. The CDR3 reads CASSQQPTFGEAFF. In DNA form, the CDR3 reads TGCGCCAGCAGCCAACAACCGACTTTTGGTGAAGCTTTCTTT.

The rearrangement joins TRBV28 to TRBJ1-2; TRBD1 matches 8 bases. Germline V lookup: CDR1 MDHEN, CDR2 SYDVKM. The ends lost 2 bases at V and 5 bases at J; junction bases unmatched: 7. This CDR3 has 15 residues. The CDR3 DNA sequence: TGTGCCAGCAGTTTAATCGGACAGGGCATGTATGGCTACACCTTC. Amino acids: CASSLIGQGMYGYTF.

The chain is built from TRBV2 and TRBJ1-4; D call uncertain. Looked up from germline, CDR1 is SNHLY and CDR2 is FYNNEI. Deletions cut 5 bases from V and 0 bases from J, with 13 bases between. The CDR3 extends over 16 amino acids. The CDR3 DNA reads as TGTGCCAGCAGTATAGCATCCCTTGCAACTAATGAAAAACTGTTTTTT. It encodes CASSIASLATNEKLFF.

This chain links TRBV27 with TRBJ1-6; possible D gene TRBD1, 5 bases. Between the trimmed V and J ends, which lost 4 bases and 7 bases, there was a span of 14 bases. The CDR3 loop spans 15 amino acids. Germline V CDR1 and CDR2: MNHEY, SMNVEV (reference sequence). In DNA form, the CDR3 reads TGTGCCAGCAGTTCCCTGACAGCGGGCAATTCACCCCTCCACTTT. Encoded protein: CASSSLTAGNSPLHF.

This clone occurred once. The rearrangement uses TRBV2 and TRBJ2-3, with D uncertain. Trimming took off 7 bases at V and 6 bases at J, with 11 bases between the two ends. The CDR3 covers 12 residues. Germline-derived CDR1 and CDR2 are SNHLY and FYNNEI. CDR3 region: CASTIVPDTQYF. Written as DNA, the CDR3 is TGTGCCAGCACTATCGTGCCGGATACGCAGTATTTT.

The rearrangement links TRBV13 to TRBJ1-2; perhaps TRBD1 as D (6 bases). The CDR3 is made up of 15 amino acids. Per germline, CDR1 PRHDT and CDR2 FYEKMQ (reference sequence). The V end was cut by 0 bases, the J end by 4 bases, with 12 bases between. CDR3 nucleotide sequence: TGTGCCAGCAGCTTAGGCCGGGACACACTCTATGGCTACACCTTC. Translated: CASSLGRDTLYGYTF.

The chain has TRBV27 and TRBJ2-5; D might be TRBD1 (6 bases). This CDR3 has 13 amino acids. Germline lookup yields CDR1 MNHEY and CDR2 SMNVEV (reference sequence). The germline V and J ends were trimmed by 8 bases and 4 bases, with 14 bases remaining between them. CDR3: CASAQGNRETQYF. The DNA of the CDR3 is TGTGCCAGCGCCCAGGGGAATAGAGAGACCCAGTACTTC.

This chain links TRBV11-3 with TRBJ1-1; D remains unclear. Germline V CDR1 and CDR2: SGHNT, YENEEA. The CDR3 spans 14 residues. The V end was cut by 2 bases, the J end by 1 base, with 8 bases between. CDR3 protein: CASSLTPRNTEAFF. The CDR3 coding sequence is TGTGCCAGCAGCTTAACCCCGCGGAACACTGAAGCTTTCTTT.

The rearrangement links TRBV28 to TRBJ1-5, with a weak D call TRBD1 (6 bases). V gave up 7 bases and J gave up 2 bases, with 18 bases separating them. Germline values: CDR1 MDHEN, CDR2 SYDVKM. CDR3 length: 16 residues. The CDR3 loop is CASTEGGAAGNQPQHF. CDR3 DNA: TGTGCCAGCACCGAAGGGGGGGCTGCCGGCAATCAGCCCCAGCATTTT.

Here the CDR3 DNA reads TGTGCCATCAAGGTGGAACAGGGTAACAATTCACCCCTCCACTTT. Its translation: CAIKVEQGNNSPLHF. The chain employs TRBV10-3 and TRBJ1-6, with a weak D call TRBD1 (6 bases). The CDR3 consists of 15 residues. V was pared by 7 bases and J by 7 bases, with 17 bases between. Germline V gene lookup returns CDR1 ENHRY and CDR2 SYGVKD.

V gene TRBV3-1 (or the pseudogene TRBV3-2) combines with J gene TRBJ2-7, with D possibly matching TRBD1 (6 bases). This CDR3 is built from 13 residues. The germline V and J ends were trimmed by 4 bases and 4 bases, with 11 bases remaining between them. Germline lookup yields CDR1 LGHDT and CDR2 YNNKEL (reference sequence). The CDR3 loop reads CASSPNGQYEQYF. The CDR3 DNA is TGTGCCAGCAGCCCAAATGGACAGTACGAGCAGTACTTC.